What follows is one T cell receptor (beta chain) and its context. Original data processing: Quantification of nucleated cells was approximated via reference gene primer amplification. The protocol was immunoSEQ multiplex PCR, while the TCRdb copy is restricted to in-frame clones and leaves out a portion. The V and J calls and clone size are taken from that table; D and trimming were inferred from the DNA. This sample carries approximately 150,000 clones, over 65% of them seen once, and the ten largest clones take about 5.1%. CDR3 length: 16 residues. Germline V gives CDR1 KGHSH, CDR2 LQKENI. V lost 3 bases and J lost 2, with 17 bases in between. The sample is drawn from a study of blood T cell repertoires in COVID-19. Whole-study context: COVID-19 samples from acute and convalescent phases originated in the United States, Italy and Spain. Nucleic acid was either cDNA or gDNA, and it came from T cells, B-cell-depleted T cells, or PBMCs.

Sequencing input: peripheral blood. The clonotype comes from a human donor in a cohort sampled during active COVID-19. J is TRBJ2-7 and V is TRBV18; D may be TRBD1 (5 bases). CDR3 sequence: CASSPNQGQGTYEQYF. DNA for the CDR3: TGTGCCAGCTCACCGAACCAAGGGCAGGGTACCTACGAGCAGTACTTC. The complete variable domain, with remaining parts taken from reference TRBV18 and TRBJ2-7, reads NAGVMQNPRHLVRRRGQEARLRCSPMKGHSHVYWYRQLPEEGLKFMVYLQKENIIDESGMPKERFSAEFPKEGPSILRIQQVVRGDSAAYFCASSPNQGQGTYEQYFGPGTRLTVT.